A selection of T cell receptor beta chains follows, all from one sample in a study of blood T cell repertoires in COVID-19. The assay was immunoSEQ multiplex PCR, and TCRdb's table has in-frame clones only and misses some. The sample lists about 110,000 clones, roughly 80% occurring once. Sequencing was performed on peripheral blood. The origin of the receptors is a man aged 45-65 years with acute or convalescent COVID-19. Both conserved end residues are part of each CDR3. The D gene is left open where the match is weak.

v_call: TRBV3-1/TRBV3-2
j_call: TRBJ1-2
d_call: -
cdr3_aa: CASSQELGTTYGYTF
cdr3_nt: TGTGCCAGCAGCCAAGAGTTGGGGACTACCTATGGCTACACCTTC

v_call: TRBV19
j_call: TRBJ1-1
d_call: -
cdr3_aa: CASSIPEGRMNTEAFF
cdr3_nt: TGTGCCAGTAGTATCCCGGAGGGACGGATGAACACTGAAGCTTTCTTT

v_call: TRBV12-5
j_call: TRBJ1-1
d_call: -
cdr3_aa: CASGEGLGTEAFF
cdr3_nt: TGTGCTAGTGGGGAGGGTTTGGGCACTGAAGCTTTCTTT

v_call: TRBV3-1/TRBV3-2
j_call: TRBJ1-5
d_call: TRBD1
cdr3_aa: CASSLGTGNQPQHF
cdr3_nt: TGTGCCAGCAGCCTCGGGACAGGCAATCAGCCCCAGCATTTT

v_call: TRBV12-2
j_call: TRBJ1-2
d_call: -
cdr3_aa: CASRLGWGQAYGYTF
cdr3_nt: TGTGCAAGTCGCTTAGGGTGGGGACAGGCCTATGGCTACACCTTC

v_call: TRBV6-5
j_call: TRBJ1-2
d_call: TRBD1
cdr3_aa: CASTWTGRTDYGYTF
cdr3_nt: TGTGCCAGCACCTGGACAGGGAGGACAGATTATGGCTACACCTTC

v_call: TRBV10-3
j_call: TRBJ2-5
d_call: TRBD2
cdr3_aa: CAISETGGQETQYF
cdr3_nt: TGTGCCATCAGTGAGACCGGGGGGCAAGAGACCCAGTACTTC

v_call: TRBV30
j_call: TRBJ1-1
d_call: -
cdr3_aa: CAWSVGSDTEAFF
cdr3_nt: TGTGCCTGGAGCGTCGGGTCTGACACTGAAGCTTTCTTT

v_call: TRBV7-2
j_call: TRBJ1-2
d_call: -
cdr3_aa: CASSLERGAGGYTF
cdr3_nt: TGTGCCAGCAGCTTAGAGCGGGGCGCCGGGGGCTACACCTTC

v_call: TRBV29-1
j_call: TRBJ2-7
d_call: TRBD1
cdr3_aa: CSVATGTGGLEQYF
cdr3_nt: TGCAGCGTTGCTACCGGGACAGGGGGCCTCGAGCAGTACTTC